This TCR beta chain originates from a study of radiation and T cells in renal cell carcinoma. Time point noted: baseline pretreatment blood. Treatment in this sample: 15 Gy SBRT to primary tumor, nephrectomy 4 weeks later. Assay used: immunoSEQ multiplex PCR; TCRdb lists only in-frame clones, some missing. The sample contains around 140,000 clones, less than 90% of which appear only once. The CDR3 runs to 18 residues. V shed 3 bases and J shed 5 bases, with 20 bases lying between them. Germline V gene sequence: CDR1 SGHVS, CDR2 FQNEAQ. The clonotype was recovered from a woman between 65 and 79 years old with renal cell carcinoma. This specimen was blood, taken from a patient whose treatment included radiotherapy and nephrectomy. This chain links TRBV7-8 with TRBJ1-6; D might be TRBD1 (5 bases). The CDR3 region is CASSLSVRGGSNNSPLHF. The CDR3 bases are TGTGCCAGCAGCTTGTCGGTGAGGGGTGGGTCGAATAATTCACCCCTCCACTTT. The full variable domain, its missing parts supplied by reference TRBV7-8 and TRBJ1-6, is GAGVSQSPRYKVAKRGQDVALRCDPISGHVSLFWYQQALGQGPEFLTYFQNEAQLDKSGLPSDRFFAERPEGSVSTLKIQRTQQEDSAVYLCASSLSVRGGSNNSPLHFGNGTRLTVT.